The text below deals with one TCR beta chain. The data belong to a study of blood T cell repertoires in COVID-19. Study at large: In each case, the material was cDNA or gDNA derived from T cells, B-cell-depleted T cells, or PBMCs.

Methods used by the authors: Estimates of nucleated cell counts were drawn from the amplification of reference gene primers. Sequencing used immunoSEQ multiplex PCR; TCRdb keeps in-frame clones, though not all of them. That table supplies the V and J calls and clone size; D and trimming were determined from the DNA. This table has 120,000 to 150,000 clones, roughly nine tenths appearing once. Patients of the Seattle cohort, enrolled during active infection, were followed longitudinally. The TCR comes from a man between 18 and 35 years old with COVID-19, enrolled during active disease. Input material: peripheral blood.

The CDR3 region is CASSTHRTSGRETQYF. CDR3 DNA sequence: TGTGCCAGCAGCACCCACCGGACTAGCGGGAGAGAGACCCAGTACTTC. The chain has TRBV11-2 and TRBJ2-5; 13 bases are a match to TRBD2. This CDR3 is built from 16 residues. Germline V gene sequence: CDR1 SGHAT, CDR2 FQNNGV. The ends lost 5 bases at V and 4 bases at J; junction bases unmatched: 7.